The clone carrying this TCR beta chain was counted between two and nine times. CDR3 size: 13 residues. Trimming cost V 4 bases and J 8 bases, with 14 bases left between them. TCRdb itself ran the reads through MiXCR, one entry per CDR3 protein. The sample lists 450,000 to 650,000 distinct CDR3 sequences; around a quarter were seen once. These data belong to a study of T cell repertoires in cytomegalovirus infection. This sequence joins TRBV12-3 or TRBV12-4 and TRBJ1-2; D gene unclear. Input material: PBMCs. The source is a human donor in good health (CMV status not recorded). Some clones in this sample may be carry-over from other donors' samples. The CDR3 coding sequence is TGTGCCAGCAGTTCCGTCGCCGCGACCGGCTACACCTTC. Residues: CASSSVAATGYTF.